This T cell receptor (beta chain) was recovered during a study of T cell repertoires in cytomegalovirus infection. On the study more broadly: From public TCR beta signatures came an indication of both CMV infection and matching HLA type.

Study observations and caveats: CMV-specific HLA-C-restricted TCR beta clonotypes dominated the ex vivo response.

In this sample, this clonotype turned up a few times. Its cognate antigen is unknown. Between the trimmed V and J ends, which lost 1 base and 5 bases, there was a span of 9 bases. Germline V gives CDR1 SGHTA, CDR2 FQGNSA. The CDR3 has 14 residues. TCRdb used MiXCR to reprocess the reads, holding one entry per CDR3 protein. The sample consists of 150,000 to 200,000 distinct CDR3 sequences, roughly an eighth of them appearing once. This sequence was found in a human donor in good health (CMV status not recorded). Some clones in this sample may be carry-over from other donors' samples. The V and J genes are TRBV7-2 and TRBJ2-1; D unresolved. Sequencing was done on a sample of PBMCs. CDR3 region: CASSLGRRDNEQFF. The CDR3 nucleotides read TGTGCCAGCAGCTTAGGGCGCAGAGACAATGAGCAGTTCTTC.